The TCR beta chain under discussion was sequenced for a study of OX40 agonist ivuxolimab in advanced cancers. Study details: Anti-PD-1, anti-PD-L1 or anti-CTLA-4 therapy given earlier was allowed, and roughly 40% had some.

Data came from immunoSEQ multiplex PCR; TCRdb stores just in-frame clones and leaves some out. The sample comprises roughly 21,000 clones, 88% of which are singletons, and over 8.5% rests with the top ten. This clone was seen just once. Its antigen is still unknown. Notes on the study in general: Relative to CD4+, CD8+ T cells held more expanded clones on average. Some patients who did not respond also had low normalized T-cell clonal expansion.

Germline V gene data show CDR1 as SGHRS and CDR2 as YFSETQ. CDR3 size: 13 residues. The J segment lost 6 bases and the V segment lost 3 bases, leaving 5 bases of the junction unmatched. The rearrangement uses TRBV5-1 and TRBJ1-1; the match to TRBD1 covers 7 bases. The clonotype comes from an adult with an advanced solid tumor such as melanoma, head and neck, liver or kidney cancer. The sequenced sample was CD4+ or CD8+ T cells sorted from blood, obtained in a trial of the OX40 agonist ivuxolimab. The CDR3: CASSWRTGSEAFF. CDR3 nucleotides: TGCGCCAGCAGCTGGAGGACAGGTTCTGAAGCTTTCTTT.